The clone carrying this TCR beta chain was counted at least ten times. The DNA ends 3 residues before the CDR3 does, and the rest of the CDR3 is filled in from the germline J gene. Some clones are missing from TCRdb's copy, which holds only in-frame ones; the method was immunoSEQ multiplex PCR. Sampling found about 50,000 clones, none seen once. This specimen comes from a study of T cell clonality in common variable immunodeficiency. After removal of 5 bases from V and 0 bases from J, the junction contained 6 bases not matched to a gene. Germline-derived CDR1 and CDR2 are SGHTA and FQGTGA. CDR3 length equals 16 residues.

V usage is TRBV7-3 and J usage is TRBJ2-2, with TRBD1 matching over 7 bases. The TCR comes from a person aged 18 to 69 in good health. The sequencing sample was made of peripheral blood mononuclear cells. The chain's CDR3 is CASSAQGQANTGELFF. The DNA read from the CDR3 is TGTGCCAGCAGCGCACAAGGACAGGCGAACACCGGGGAG.